Following are 15 T cell receptor beta chains from one sample sequenced in a study of blood T cell repertoires in COVID-19. Libraries were prepared by immunoSEQ multiplex PCR; TCRdb keeps only in-frame clonotypes and omits some of them. The sample records tens of thousands of clones, around 90% being singletons. Material: peripheral blood. The receptors shown here come from a man in his sixties with acute or convalescent COVID-19.

The chain links TRBV28 to TRBJ2-7; TRBD1 might be the D (6 bases). This CDR3 contains 16 residues. The germline V gene has CDR1 MDHEN and CDR2 SYDVKM. Trimming left V 2 bases short and J 0 bases short, with 14 bases between. The CDR3 DNA reads TGTGCCAGCAGTTTACCTTACAGGGTAAACTCCTACGAGCAGTACTTC. As protein: CASSLPYRVNSYEQYF.

The V and J genes are TRBV2 and TRBJ2-5, with 7 nucleotides matching TRBD1. The CDR3 runs to 13 residues. The J segment lost 7 bases and the V segment lost 6 bases, leaving 8 bases of the junction unmatched. Germline CDR1 SNHLY, CDR2 FYNNEI. CDR3: CASRPRQGVTQYF. The DNA for the CDR3 is TGTGCCAGCAGGCCTAGACAGGGTGTGACCCAGTACTTC.

The rearrangement links TRBV28 to TRBJ1-1; D is possibly TRBD1 (5 bases). The germline V gene has CDR1 MDHEN and CDR2 SYDVKM. The CDR3 is made up of 14 amino acids. Trimming removed 2 bases from V and 1 base from J, with 8 bases in between. The CDR3 DNA is TGTGCCAGCAGTTTAGAGCAGGGGAACACTGAAGCTTTCTTT. It specifies CASSLEQGNTEAFF. Drawing the rest from reference TRBV28 and TRBJ1-1, the complete variable domain is DVKVTQSSRYLVKRTGEKVFLECVQDMDHENMFWYRQDPGLGLRLIYFSYDVKMKEKGDIPEGYSVSREKKERFSLILESASTNQTSMYLCASSLEQGNTEAFFGQGTRLTVV.

The genes are TRBV25-1 and TRBJ1-1; tentative D call: TRBD1 (5 bases). The germline CDR1 and CDR2 sequences are MGHDK and SYGVNS. V dropped 5 bases and J dropped 4 bases, with 8 bases sitting between them. The CDR3 covers 12 residues. The CDR3: CASSLRGTEAFF. CDR3 nucleotides: TGTGCCAGCAGTTTAAGGGGCACTGAAGCTTTCTTT.

The chain couples TRBV3-1 (or the pseudogene TRBV3-2) to TRBJ2-3; TRBD2 aligns across 9 bases. V lost 0 bases and J lost 1; bases outside the gene matches: 5. From germline, CDR1 is LGHDT and CDR2 YNNKEL (reference sequence). The CDR3 is made up of 17 amino acids. CDR3 protein: CASSQDGREGRTDTQYF. The CDR3 region has the DNA TGTGCCAGCAGCCAAGACGGGCGGGAGGGCCGCACAGATACGCAGTATTTT.

V and J are TRBV7-9 and TRBJ2-1; D remains ambiguous. Germline V gene data show CDR1 as SEHNR and CDR2 as FQNEAQ (reference sequence). V was cut by 6 bases and J by 4 bases, with 13 bases left in between. CDR3 length: 14 amino acids. Written as DNA, the CDR3 is TGTGCCAGCAGGTCCTCCACTTATTACAATGAGCAGTTCTTC. This gives the protein CASRSSTYYNEQFF.

This clone was observed once. CDR3 region: CASSEGAGLNEKLFF. CDR3 DNA: TGTGCCAGCAGTGAAGGGGCAGGCCTTAATGAAAAACTGTTTTTT. The chain combines TRBV6-1 with TRBJ1-4, with D unresolved. In germline, CDR1 is MNHNS, CDR2 SASEGT. CDR3 size: 15 residues. V was trimmed by 1 base and J by 4 bases, leaving 10 bases between them.

The chain couples TRBV5-1 to TRBJ2-4; 9 bases line up with TRBD2. The germline CDR1 and CDR2 sequences are SGHRS and YFSETQ. The CDR3 covers 15 residues. After removal of 1 base from V and 5 bases from J, the junction contained 4 bases not matched to a gene. CDR3 DNA: TGCGCCAGCAGCTTGTCTAGCGGGATTGAAAACATTCAGTACTTC. As protein: CASSLSSGIENIQYF.

The rearrangement joins TRBV30 to TRBJ2-1; 8 bases agree with TRBD2. Germline trimming cut 1 base from V and 0 bases from J; bases unmatched to any gene: 2. CDR1 is GTSNPN, CDR2 SVGIG, per germline (reference sequence). The CDR3 loop spans 15 amino acids. CDR3 residues: CAWSGSGSSYNEQFF. The CDR3 DNA reads TGTGCCTGGAGTGGCAGCGGGAGCTCCTACAATGAGCAGTTCTTC.

The chain carries TRBV5-1 and TRBJ1-1; 9 nucleotides match TRBD1. The trim removed 4 bases at V and 5 bases at J, leaving 6 bases unmatched. Germline CDR1 and CDR2: SGHRS and YFSETQ. This CDR3 has 14 amino acids. CDR3 nucleotide sequence: TGCGCCAGCAGCCCACAGGGGGCATATACTGAAGCTTTCTTT. Protein: CASSPQGAYTEAFF.

CDR3 sequence: CASAPSGVYGYTF. For the CDR3, the DNA is TGTGCCAGCGCCCCGAGCGGGGTTTATGGCTACACCTTC. The chain carries TRBV9 and TRBJ1-2; D is uncertain. The V end was cut by 7 bases, the J end by 5 bases, with 15 bases between. CDR1 SGDLS and CDR2 YYNGEE come from the germline V gene. This CDR3 is built from 13 residues.

The DNA of the CDR3 is TGTGCCAGCAGTGAAGGAGGAGGTGGGGCTAGCGGATACGAGCAGTACTTC. It encodes CASSEGGGGASGYEQYF. The V gene is TRBV6-1, the J gene TRBJ2-7; TRBD2 aligns across 7 bases. This CDR3 is built from 17 residues. CDR1 is MNHNS, CDR2 SASEGT, per germline. Trimming took 1 base from V and 4 from J; bases not matched to a gene: 13.

The J gene is TRBJ2-2, the V gene TRBV7-3, with 14 bases that match TRBD2. V lost 5 bases, J lost 1 base, and 12 bases stayed unmatched. The CDR3 has 20 residues. The germline V gene has CDR1 SGHTA and CDR2 FQGTGA. CDR3 protein: CASSLRPTGLAGGNTGELFF. In DNA form, the CDR3 reads TGTGCCAGCAGCCTGAGGCCGACCGGACTAGCGGGAGGGAACACCGGGGAGCTGTTTTTT.

The V call is TRBV4-1, the J call TRBJ1-1; possible D gene TRBD1, 6 bases. V was clipped by 4 bases and J by 5 bases, with 11 bases between them. Germline V lookup: CDR1 MGHRA, CDR2 YSYEKL. The CDR3 consists of 13 residues. The DNA of the CDR3 is TGCGCCAGCAGCCCAGGGGTAGGGACTGAAGCTTTCTTT. Amino acid sequence: CASSPGVGTEAFF.

This chain connects TRBV9 to TRBJ2-3; D not resolved. Germline lookup yields CDR1 SGDLS and CDR2 YYNGEE. The CDR3 runs to 15 residues. V was clipped by 0 bases and J by 2 bases, with 10 bases between them. CDR3 sequence reads: CASSVGGRNTDTQYF. CDR3 nucleotide sequence: TGTGCCAGCAGCGTAGGAGGAAGAAACACAGATACGCAGTATTTT.